This is a list of T cell receptor beta chains from one sample in a study of early T cells in non-severe SARS-CoV-2 infection. One entry per CDR3 protein results from TCRdb running MiXCR on the 5' RACE reads. The table lists about 40,000 distinct CDR3 sequences, roughly 5.7% of them singletons, with 5.5% to 7% in the top ten. This specimen was whole blood, taken at baseline. Receptor source: an adult who was a healthcare worker with PCR-confirmed SARS-CoV-2 infection or an uninfected control (not recorded which). The CDR3 runs from the conserved cysteine through the conserved F or W. D genes are given only for firm matches. Where a row states a size, it is once, few, many or the class of an expanded clone; other rows omit it.

>TRBJ2-2|TRBV4-1|many|-
CASSQPGQPNTGELFF
TGCGCCAGCAGCCAGCCCGGACAACCGAACACCGGGGAGCTGTTTTTT
>TRBJ2-7|TRBV3-1|few|-
CASSQGLVVNEQYF
TGTGCCAGCAGCCAAGGACTAGTCGTCAACGAGCAGTACTTC
>TRBJ2-5|TRBV11-2|many|TRBD2
CASSSPGLAHQETQYF
TGTGCCAGCAGTTCTCCGGGACTAGCGCACCAAGAGACCCAGTACTTC
>TRBJ2-2|TRBV30|many|-
CAWSVTGSTGELFF
TGTGCCTGGAGTGTCACAGGGAGCACCGGGGAGCTGTTTTTT
>TRBJ2-3|TRBV4-1|-|TRBD2
CASSQDPPSGSTDTQYF
TGCGCCAGCAGCCAAGACCCCCCTAGCGGAAGCACAGATACGCAGTATTTT
>TRBJ2-3|TRBV6-5|many|-
CASSYAEGYTDTQYF
TGTGCCAGCAGTTACGCGGAGGGCTACACAGATACGCAGTATTTT
>TRBJ2-5|TRBV7-3|many|TRBD2
CASSSGTSGRETQYF
TGTGCCAGCAGCTCCGGGACTAGCGGGAGGGAGACCCAGTACTTC
>TRBJ2-5|TRBV11-2|many|TRBD2
CASSPPGLALKETQYF
TGTGCCAGCAGCCCTCCGGGACTAGCGTTAAAAGAGACCCAGTACTTC
>TRBJ2-2|TRBV12-3/TRBV12-4|many|TRBD2
CASSFKLTSGRASTGELFF
TGTGCCAGCAGTTTTAAGCTGACTAGCGGGAGGGCGAGCACCGGGGAGCTGTTTTTT
>TRBJ1-5|TRBV9|few|TRBD1
CASSVGGTGAQPQHF
TGTGCCAGCAGCGTAGGAGGGACAGGAGCTCAGCCCCAGCATTTT
>TRBJ1-1|TRBV11-3|many|-
CASSLESAENTEAFF
TGTGCCAGCAGCTTAGAGTCAGCTGAGAACACTGAAGCTTTCTTT
>TRBJ2-1|TRBV9|many|TRBD2
CASSVDSGSYNEQFF
TGTGCCAGCAGCGTAGATAGCGGGAGTTACAATGAGCAGTTCTTC
>TRBJ2-7|TRBV28|-|-
CASSERYEQYF
TGTGCCAGCAGTGAGAGGTACGAGCAGTACTTC
>TRBJ2-2|TRBV5-1|-|-
CASSFSGELFF
TGCGCCAGCAGCTTTTCTGGGGAGCTGTTTTTT
>TRBJ2-6|TRBV20-1|many|TRBD1
CSASIRGTVGVGANVLTF
TGCAGTGCCAGTATCAGAGGGACAGTTGGAGTGGGGGCCAACGTCCTGACTTTC
>TRBJ2-1|TRBV12-3/TRBV12-4|many|-
CASSLARDNEQFF
TGTGCCAGCTCCCTAGCGAGGGACAATGAGCAGTTCTTC
>TRBJ2-7|TRBV21-1|many|-
CASSKSGHHIYEQYF
TGTGCCAGCAGCAAATCAGGACACCATATCTACGAGCAGTACTTC
>TRBJ2-7|TRBV20-1|many|-
CSARDRAVAYEQYF
TGCAGTGCTAGAGATCGGGCGGTAGCCTACGAGCAGTACTTC
>TRBJ2-7|TRBV28|many|-
CASRLRTGTTYEQYF
TGTGCCAGCAGATTACGGACAGGGACTACCTACGAGCAGTACTTC
>TRBJ2-1|TRBV13|many|-
CASSLESREFF
TGTGCCAGCAGCTTAGAATCAAGGGAGTTCTTC
>TRBJ2-3|TRBV7-9|many|TRBD2
CASKVAGEHATQYF
TGTGCCAGCAAAGTAGCGGGAGAGCATGCTACGCAGTATTTT
>TRBJ2-3|TRBV5-1|few|-
CASRPLGTDTQYF
TGCGCCAGCAGGCCTTTAGGCACAGATACGCAGTATTTT
>TRBJ2-3|TRBV5-1|-|-
CASSLMSVLTDTQYF
TGCGCCAGCAGCTTGATGAGCGTACTCACAGATACGCAGTATTTT
>TRBJ1-1|TRBV6-2/TRBV6-3|many|-
CASSRGGVTEAFF
TGTGCCAGCAGCCGCGGTGGGGTCACTGAAGCTTTCTTT
>TRBJ1-1|TRBV10-2|many|-
CASSERGGLGNTEAFF
TGCGCCAGCAGCGAGAGGGGGGGACTGGGAAACACTGAAGCTTTCTTT
>TRBJ2-2|TRBV19|-|-
CAEPGLLNTGELFF
TGTGCCGAGCCCGGACTCCTAAACACCGGGGAGCTGTTTTTT
>TRBJ1-1|TRBV11-2|many|-
CASSLTQGTEAFF
TGTGCCAGCAGCCTCACACAGGGAACTGAAGCTTTCTTT
>TRBJ2-3|TRBV10-3|many|TRBD2
CAISQSSGSSPDTQYF
TGTGCCATCAGCCAAAGTAGCGGGAGTTCTCCAGATACGCAGTATTTT
>TRBJ2-1|TRBV7-6|many|TRBD2
CASSLGHLAGRDEQFF
TGTGCCAGCAGCTTAGGGCATCTAGCGGGAAGGGATGAGCAGTTCTTC
>TRBJ2-3|TRBV28|many|TRBD2
CASSSSRLAGTDTQYF
TGTGCCAGCAGTTCCTCCAGACTAGCAGGCACAGATACGCAGTATTTT
>TRBJ1-5|TRBV19|medium-sized|-
CASAGTGGNQPQHF
TGTGCCAGCGCTGGGACGGGGGGCAATCAGCCCCAGCATTTT
>TRBJ2-1|TRBV10-3|many|-
CAISESKGQPEQFF
TGTGCCATCAGTGAGTCGAAGGGCCAACCGGAGCAGTTCTTC
>TRBJ2-2|TRBV28|-|TRBD1
CASRFSGGAGGELFF
TGTGCCAGCAGGTTTTCAGGGGGCGCAGGCGGGGAGCTGTTTTTT
>TRBJ2-7|TRBV7-9|many|TRBD2
CASETGGYEQYF
TGTGCCAGCGAGACGGGAGGCTACGAGCAGTACTTC
>TRBJ2-1|TRBV4-2|many|TRBD2
CASSQVGLAGGPLTYNEQFF
TGTGCCAGCAGCCAAGTCGGACTAGCGGGAGGGCCCCTGACCTACAATGAGCAGTTCTTC
>TRBJ2-3|TRBV10-2|-|-
CASSDSLITDTQYF
TGCGCCAGCAGTGACAGCCTGATCACAGATACGCAGTATTTT
>TRBJ2-2|TRBV5-1|-|-
CASSSSAGAGTGELFF
TGCGCCAGCAGCAGTTCCGCGGGGGCGGGGACCGGGGAGCTGTTTTTT
>TRBJ2-1|TRBV6-2/TRBV6-3|many|-
CASTPLGLVSYNEQFF
TGTGCCAGCACTCCACTGGGGCTGGTCTCCTACAATGAGCAGTTCTTC
>TRBJ1-1|TRBV10-2|medium-sized|-
CASSERQENTEAFF
TGCGCCAGCAGTGAACGGCAGGAGAACACTGAAGCTTTCTTT
>TRBJ2-5|TRBV6-6|many|-
CASHSSKTQYF
TGTGCCAGCCATAGTTCCAAGACCCAGTACTTC